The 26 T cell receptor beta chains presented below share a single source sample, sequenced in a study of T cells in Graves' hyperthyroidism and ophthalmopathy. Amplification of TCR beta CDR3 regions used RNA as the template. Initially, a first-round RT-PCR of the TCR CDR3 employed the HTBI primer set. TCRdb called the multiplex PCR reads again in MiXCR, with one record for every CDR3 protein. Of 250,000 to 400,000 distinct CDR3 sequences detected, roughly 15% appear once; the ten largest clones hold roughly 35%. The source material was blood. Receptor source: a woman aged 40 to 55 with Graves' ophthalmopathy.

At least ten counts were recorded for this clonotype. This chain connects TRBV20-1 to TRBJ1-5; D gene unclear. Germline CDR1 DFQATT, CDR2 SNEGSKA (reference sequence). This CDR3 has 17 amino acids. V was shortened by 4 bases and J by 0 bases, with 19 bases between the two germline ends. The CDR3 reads CSATGFRNKFSNQPQHF. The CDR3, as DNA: TGCAGTGCTACTGGCTTCCGTAACAAATTTAGCAATCAGCCCCAGCATTTT.

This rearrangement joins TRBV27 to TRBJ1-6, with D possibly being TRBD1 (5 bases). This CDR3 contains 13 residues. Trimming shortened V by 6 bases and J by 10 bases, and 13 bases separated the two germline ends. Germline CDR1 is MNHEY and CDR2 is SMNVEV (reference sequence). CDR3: CASRGGGHSPLHF. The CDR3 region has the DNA TGTGCCAGCAGGGGGGGAGGGCACTCACCCCTCCACTTT.

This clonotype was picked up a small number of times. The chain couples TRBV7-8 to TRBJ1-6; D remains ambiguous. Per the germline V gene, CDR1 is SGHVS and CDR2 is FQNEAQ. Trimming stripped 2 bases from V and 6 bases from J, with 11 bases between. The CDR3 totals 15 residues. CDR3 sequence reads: CASSLNTAINSPLHF. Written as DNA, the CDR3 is TGTGCCAGCAGCTTAAACACAGCAATTAATTCACCCCTCCACTTT.

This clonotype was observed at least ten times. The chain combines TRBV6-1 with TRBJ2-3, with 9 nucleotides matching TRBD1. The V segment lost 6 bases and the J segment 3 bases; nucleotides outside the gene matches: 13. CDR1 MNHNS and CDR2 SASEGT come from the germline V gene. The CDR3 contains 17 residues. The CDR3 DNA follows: TGTGCCAGCAGCACTTTGGGACAGGGAGGCACGACAGATACGCAGTATTTT. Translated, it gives CASSTLGQGGTTDTQYF.

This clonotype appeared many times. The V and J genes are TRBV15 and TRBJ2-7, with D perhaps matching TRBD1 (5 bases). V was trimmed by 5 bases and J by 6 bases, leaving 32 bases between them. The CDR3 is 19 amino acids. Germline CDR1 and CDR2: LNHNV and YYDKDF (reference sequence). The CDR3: CATSLSVGRASYLRFEQYF. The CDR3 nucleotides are TGTGCCACCAGCTTGAGCGTGGGCAGGGCCTCTTACCTACGATTCGAGCAGTACTTC.

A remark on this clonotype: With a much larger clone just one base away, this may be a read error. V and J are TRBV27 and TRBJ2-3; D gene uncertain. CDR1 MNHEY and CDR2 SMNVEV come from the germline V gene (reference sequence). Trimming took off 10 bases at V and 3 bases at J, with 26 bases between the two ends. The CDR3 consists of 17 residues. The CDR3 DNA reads TGTGCCACTGTACCCGCGGTGGGTATATCGTTGACAGATACGCAGTATTTT. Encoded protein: CATVPAVGISLTDTQYF.

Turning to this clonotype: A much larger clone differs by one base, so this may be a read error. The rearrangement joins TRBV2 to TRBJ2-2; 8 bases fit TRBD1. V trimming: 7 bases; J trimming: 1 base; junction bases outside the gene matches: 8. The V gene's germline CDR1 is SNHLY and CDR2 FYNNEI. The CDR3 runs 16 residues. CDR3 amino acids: CASKAGGAQNTGELFF. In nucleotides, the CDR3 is TGTGCCAGCAAAGCAGGGGGCGCGCAGAACACCGGGGAGCTGTTTTTT.

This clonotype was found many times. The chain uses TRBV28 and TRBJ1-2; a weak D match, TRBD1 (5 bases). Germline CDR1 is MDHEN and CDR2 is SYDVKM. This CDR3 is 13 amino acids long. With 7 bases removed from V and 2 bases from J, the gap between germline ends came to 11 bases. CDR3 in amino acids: CASTTGRNYGYTF. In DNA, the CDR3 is TGTGCCAGCACTACGGGACGGAACTATGGCTACACCTTC.

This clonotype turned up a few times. This chain's CDR3 is CASSNRQAPERWYGYTF. Here the CDR3 DNA reads TGTGCCAGCAGTAATCGACAGGCTCCTGAAAGGTGGTATGGCTACACCTTC. The gene calls are TRBV6-5 and TRBJ1-2, with a weak D call TRBD1 (6 bases). This CDR3 has 17 amino acids. V was cut by 5 bases and J by 5 bases, with 24 bases left in between. Germline V gene sequence: CDR1 MNHEY, CDR2 SVGAGI.

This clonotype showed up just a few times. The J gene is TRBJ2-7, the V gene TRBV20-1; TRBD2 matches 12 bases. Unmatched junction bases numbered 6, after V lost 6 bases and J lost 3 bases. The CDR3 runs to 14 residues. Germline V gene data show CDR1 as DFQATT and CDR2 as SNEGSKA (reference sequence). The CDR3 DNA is TGCAGTGCCGGGGGACTAGCGGGCAGCTACGAGCAGTACTTC. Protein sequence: CSAGGLAGSYEQYF.

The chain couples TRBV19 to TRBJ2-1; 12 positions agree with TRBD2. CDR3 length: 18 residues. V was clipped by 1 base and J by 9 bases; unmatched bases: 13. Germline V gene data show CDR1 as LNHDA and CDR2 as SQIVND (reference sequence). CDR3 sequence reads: CASSIGLAGASGAAEQFF. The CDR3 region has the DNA TGTGCCAGTAGTATAGGACTAGCGGGAGCCTCAGGCGCGGCTGAGCAGTTCTTC.

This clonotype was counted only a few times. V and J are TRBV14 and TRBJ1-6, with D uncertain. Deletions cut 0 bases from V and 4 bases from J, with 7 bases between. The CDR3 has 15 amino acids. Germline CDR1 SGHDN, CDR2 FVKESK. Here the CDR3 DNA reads TGTGCCAGCAGCCAAGATGAGGGTTATAATTCACCCCTCCACTTT. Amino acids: CASSQDEGYNSPLHF. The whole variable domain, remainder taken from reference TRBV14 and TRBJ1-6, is EAGVTQFPSHSVIEKGQTVTLRCDPISGHDNLYWYRRVMGKEIKFLLHFVKESKQDESGMPNNRFLAERTGGTYSTLKVQPAELEDSGVYFCASSQDEGYNSPLHFGNGTRLTVT.

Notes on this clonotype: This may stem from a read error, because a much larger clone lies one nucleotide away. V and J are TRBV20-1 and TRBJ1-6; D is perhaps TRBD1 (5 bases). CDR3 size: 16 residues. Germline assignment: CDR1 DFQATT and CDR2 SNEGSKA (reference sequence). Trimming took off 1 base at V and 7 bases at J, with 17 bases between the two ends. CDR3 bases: TGCAGTGCTAGAGGGGGTAGCGGGACGGAGAATTCACCCCTCCACTTT. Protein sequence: CSARGGSGTENSPLHF.

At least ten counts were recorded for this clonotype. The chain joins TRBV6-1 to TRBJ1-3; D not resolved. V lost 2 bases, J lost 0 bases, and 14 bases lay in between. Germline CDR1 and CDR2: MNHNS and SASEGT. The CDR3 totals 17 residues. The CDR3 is CASSENVGLSSGNTIYF. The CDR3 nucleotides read TGTGCCAGCAGTGAAAACGTAGGACTAAGCTCTGGAAACACCATATATTTT.

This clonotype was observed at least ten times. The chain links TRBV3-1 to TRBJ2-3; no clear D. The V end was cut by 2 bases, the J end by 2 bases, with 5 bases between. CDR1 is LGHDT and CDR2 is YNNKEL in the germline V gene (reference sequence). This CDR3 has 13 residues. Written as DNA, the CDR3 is TGTGCCAGCAGCCAACCGTCCACAGATACGCAGTATTTT. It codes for CASSQPSTDTQYF.

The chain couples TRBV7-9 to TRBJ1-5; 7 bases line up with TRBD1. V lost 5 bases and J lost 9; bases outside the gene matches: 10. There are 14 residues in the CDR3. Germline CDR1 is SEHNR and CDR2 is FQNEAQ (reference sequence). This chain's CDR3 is CASSLGQVEGPQHF. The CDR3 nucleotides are TGTGCCAGCAGCCTCGGACAGGTCGAGGGGCCCCAGCATTTT. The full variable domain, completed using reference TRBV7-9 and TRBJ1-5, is DTGVSQNPRHKITKRGQNVTFRCDPISEHNRLYWYRQTLGQGPEFLTYFQNEAQLEKSRLLSDRFSAERPKGSFSTLEIQRTEQGDSAMYLCASSLGQVEGPQHFGDGTRLSIL.

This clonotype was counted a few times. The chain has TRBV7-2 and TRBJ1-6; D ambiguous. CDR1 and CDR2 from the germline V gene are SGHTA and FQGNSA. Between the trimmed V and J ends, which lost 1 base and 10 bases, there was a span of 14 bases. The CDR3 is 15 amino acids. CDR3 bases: TGTGCCAGCAGCTTAGTTGGCATCTCCCAGTCACCCCTCCACTTT. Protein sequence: CASSLVGISQSPLHF.

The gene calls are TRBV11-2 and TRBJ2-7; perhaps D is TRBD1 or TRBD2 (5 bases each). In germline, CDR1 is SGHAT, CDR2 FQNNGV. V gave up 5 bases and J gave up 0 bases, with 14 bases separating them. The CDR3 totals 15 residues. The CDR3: CASSTPGTPSYEQYF. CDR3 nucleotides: TGTGCCAGCAGCACGCCCGGGACCCCCTCCTACGAGCAGTACTTC.

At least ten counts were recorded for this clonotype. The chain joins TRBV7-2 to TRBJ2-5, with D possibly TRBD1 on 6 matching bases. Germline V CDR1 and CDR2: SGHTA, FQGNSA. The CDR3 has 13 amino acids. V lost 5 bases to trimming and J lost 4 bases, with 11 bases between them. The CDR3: CASSAGQRETQYF. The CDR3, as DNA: TGTGCCAGCAGCGCAGGACAGAGAGAGACCCAGTACTTC.

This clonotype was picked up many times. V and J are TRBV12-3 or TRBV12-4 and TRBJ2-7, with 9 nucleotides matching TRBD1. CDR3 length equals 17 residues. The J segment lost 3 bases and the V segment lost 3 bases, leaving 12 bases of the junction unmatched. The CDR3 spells CASSFLPTGGRIYEQYF. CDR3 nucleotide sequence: TGTGCCAGCAGTTTTTTACCGACAGGGGGTAGGATCTACGAGCAGTACTTC.

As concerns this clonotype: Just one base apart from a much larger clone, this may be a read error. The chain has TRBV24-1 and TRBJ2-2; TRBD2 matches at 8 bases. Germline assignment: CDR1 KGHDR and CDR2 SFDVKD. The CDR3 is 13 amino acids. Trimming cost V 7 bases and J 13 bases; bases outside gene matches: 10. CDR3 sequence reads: CATSRTSYEVLFF. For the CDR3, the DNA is TGTGCCACCAGCCGGACTAGCTATGAGGTGCTGTTTTTT.

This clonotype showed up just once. DNA for the CDR3: TGTGCCAGCAGCCGGGCAGGGCTGCAGAACTATGGCTACACCTTC. This encodes CASSRAGLQNYGYTF. The chain recombines TRBV14 with TRBJ1-2, with D possibly being TRBD1 (5 bases). V was shortened by 4 bases and J by 2 bases, with 14 bases between the two germline ends. The germline V gene encodes CDR1 SGHDN and CDR2 FVKESK. CDR3 size: 15 residues.

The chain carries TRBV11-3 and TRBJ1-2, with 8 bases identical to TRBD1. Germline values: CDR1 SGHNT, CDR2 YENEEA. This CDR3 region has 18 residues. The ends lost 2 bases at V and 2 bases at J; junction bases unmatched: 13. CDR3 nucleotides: TGTGCCAGCAGCTTACGTCTCGGGCCGGGACAGGACAACTATGGCTACACCTTC. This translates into CASSLRLGPGQDNYGYTF.

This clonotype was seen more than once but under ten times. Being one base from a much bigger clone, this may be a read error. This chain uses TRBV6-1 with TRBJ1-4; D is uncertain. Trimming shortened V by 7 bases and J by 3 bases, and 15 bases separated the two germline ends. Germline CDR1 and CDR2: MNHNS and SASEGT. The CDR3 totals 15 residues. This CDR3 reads CASTVRPAANEKLFF. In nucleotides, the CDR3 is TGTGCCAGCACCGTCAGGCCGGCAGCTAATGAAAAACTGTTTTTT.

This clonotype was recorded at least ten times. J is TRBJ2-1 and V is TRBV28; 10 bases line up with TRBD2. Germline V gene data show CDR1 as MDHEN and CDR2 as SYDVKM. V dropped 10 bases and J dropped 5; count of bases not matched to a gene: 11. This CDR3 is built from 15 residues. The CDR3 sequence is CAIQREGDEDNEQFF. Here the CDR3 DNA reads TGTGCCATCCAGCGGGAGGGAGATGAAGACAATGAGCAGTTCTTC.

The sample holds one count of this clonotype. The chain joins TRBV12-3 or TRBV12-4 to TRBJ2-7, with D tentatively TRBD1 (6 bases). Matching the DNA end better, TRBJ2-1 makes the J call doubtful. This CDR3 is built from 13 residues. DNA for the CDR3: TGTGCCAGCAGTACGCGGACAGCCTACGAGCAGTTCTTC. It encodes CASSTRTAYEQFF.